The entry that follows covers one T cell receptor beta chain sequence. Its antigen is undetermined. The V segment lost 4 bases and the J segment 8 bases; nucleotides outside the gene matches: 7. Per the germline V gene, CDR1 is SQVTM and CDR2 is ANQGSEA. The CDR3 sequence is 13 residues long. Clones were sequenced by immunoSEQ multiplex PCR, and TCRdb holds only the in-frame ones, with some missing. Here the sample spans under 300,000 clones, roughly 84% being singletons. This record comes from a study of Tregs in tolerant kidney transplant recipients. General study points: Findings come from small patient numbers and require larger validation. Expanding Tregs on activated donor B cells appeared to best identify donor-specific TCRbeta clones.

Unstimulated regulatory T cells (CD4+CD25+CD127-), CD4+CD25- non-regulatory cells, CD4 and CD8 cells were FACS-sorted from thawed PBMCs. Specimen: CD4+ T cells from blood. This clonotype was obtained from a human donor in good health. This chain uses TRBV29-1 with TRBJ2-1, with 8 bases aligning to TRBD2. The CDR3, as DNA: TGCAGCGTTGGGAACGGGACTAGGTATGAGCAGTTCTTC. Translating gives CSVGNGTRYEQFF.